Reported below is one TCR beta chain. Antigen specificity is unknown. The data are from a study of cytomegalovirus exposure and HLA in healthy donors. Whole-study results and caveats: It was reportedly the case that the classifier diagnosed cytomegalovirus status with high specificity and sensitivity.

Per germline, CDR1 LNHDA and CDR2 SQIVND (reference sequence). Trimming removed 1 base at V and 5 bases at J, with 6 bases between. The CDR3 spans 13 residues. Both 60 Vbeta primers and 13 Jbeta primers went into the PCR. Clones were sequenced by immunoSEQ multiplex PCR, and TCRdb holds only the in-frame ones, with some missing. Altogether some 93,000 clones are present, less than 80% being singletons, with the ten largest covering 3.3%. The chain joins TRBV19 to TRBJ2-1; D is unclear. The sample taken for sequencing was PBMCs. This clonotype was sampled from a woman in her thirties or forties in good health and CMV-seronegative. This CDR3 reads CASSIGSNNEQFF. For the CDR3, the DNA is TGTGCCAGTAGTATAGGTAGCAACAATGAGCAGTTCTTC.